Sequencing of this TCR beta chain was carried out in a study of blood T cell repertoires in COVID-19. Assay used: immunoSEQ multiplex PCR; TCRdb lists only in-frame clones, some missing. This table has around 87,000 clones, nearly 90% appearing once. Per the germline V gene, CDR1 is ENHRY and CDR2 is SYGVKD. CDR3 length: 14 amino acids. Trimming took off 2 bases at V and 5 bases at J, with 10 bases between the two ends. This sequence originates from a man in his forties or fifties with acute or convalescent COVID-19. The gene calls are TRBV10-3 and TRBJ2-1, with D uncertain. Sequencing input: peripheral blood. The CDR3 bases are TGTGCCATCAGTGAGACACAGCTAAACAATGAGCAGTTCTTC. It is translated as CAISETQLNNEQFF.